A single sample gave rise to the 31 T cell receptor beta chains below, sequenced in a study of T-cell memory formation after mild COVID-19. TCRdb fed the 5' RACE reads into MiXCR, producing one record per CDR3 protein. The repertoire holds about 320,000 distinct CDR3 sequences, with more than 13% as singletons. The source material was PBMCs or a T cell subset sorted from them (not recorded which). The source is a man aged 18 to 29 who had mild COVID-19 (a few samples of this study predate the infection). Cell type and time point are not known.

This clonotype was observed a few times. CDR3 sequence reads: CSVVLETNTGELFF. The CDR3, as DNA: TGCAGCGTTGTCTTGGAAACAAACACCGGGGAGCTGTTTTTT. The V call is TRBV29-1, the J call TRBJ2-2; no reliable D call. Germline CDR1 is SQVTM and CDR2 is ANQGSEA. The ends were cut back, 4 bases at V and 2 bases at J, with 11 bases in the middle. The CDR3 runs 14 residues.

A few counts support this clonotype. The chain carries TRBV7-9 and TRBJ2-1; D might be TRBD1 (6 bases). Germline assignment: CDR1 SEHNR and CDR2 FQNEAQ (reference sequence). The V end lost 3 bases, the J end lost 15 bases, and 15 bases lay between the germline ends. The CDR3 covers 12 residues. CDR3 nucleotides: TGTGCCAGCAGCTTGGAGACAGGTCGAGGGTTCTTC. Its protein product is CASSLETGRGFF. The full variable domain, completed using reference TRBV7-9 and TRBJ2-1, is DTGVSQNPRHKITKRGQNVTFRCDPISEHNRLYWYRQTLGQGPEFLTYFQNEAQLEKSRLLSDRFSAERPKGSFSTLEIQRTEQGDSAMYLCASSLETGRGFFGPGTRLTVL.

The V call is TRBV7-6, the J call TRBJ1-5; 11 bases align to TRBD1. CDR1 SGHVS and CDR2 FNYEAQ come from the germline V gene. This CDR3 is built from 19 residues. Trimming removed 5 bases from V and 0 bases from J; junction bases left unmatched: 12. The CDR3 sequence is CASSPSRRTGGDSNQPQHF. Written as DNA, the CDR3 is TGTGCCAGCAGCCCGAGCAGGCGGACAGGGGGCGATAGCAATCAGCCCCAGCATTTT.

The chain couples TRBV12-3 or TRBV12-4 to TRBJ1-2; tentative D call: TRBD1 (5 bases). V lost 1 base, J lost 2 bases, and 8 bases lay in between. There are 14 residues in the CDR3. CDR3 sequence: CASSLGGENYGYTF. The DNA of the CDR3 is TGTGCCAGCAGTTTAGGGGGGGAAAACTATGGCTACACCTTC.

This sequence joins TRBV6-1 and TRBJ2-7; 7 nucleotides line up with TRBD1. The CDR3 is made up of 14 amino acids. Germline-derived CDR1 and CDR2 are MNHNS and SASEGT. Trimming took 4 bases from V and 4 from J; bases not matched to a gene: 7. The CDR3 bases are TGTGCCAGCAGTGGTACAGGGGCGGCTTACGAGCAGTACGTC. Amino acid sequence: CASSGTGAAYEQYV.

The gene calls are TRBV9 and TRBJ2-3, with 13 bases fitting TRBD2. The V gene end was trimmed by 0 bases and the J gene end by 6 bases; junction bases not matched to a gene: 7. The V gene's germline CDR1 is SGDLS and CDR2 YYNGEE. This CDR3 comprises 17 residues. DNA of the CDR3: TGTGCCAGCAGCGTAGGGGGACTAGCGGGGCGTGGGGATACGCAGTATTTT. Its translation: CASSVGGLAGRGDTQYF.

This clonotype occurred once. V gene TRBV5-6 combines with J gene TRBJ1-2; tentatively, D is TRBD1 (5 bases). This CDR3 has 14 residues. The V end lost 1 base, the J end lost 4 bases, and 11 bases lay between the germline ends. Germline V gene data show CDR1 as SGHDT and CDR2 as YYEEEE. The DNA for the CDR3 is TGTGCCAGCAGCTTGCCACAGGCCCTCTATGGCTACACCTTC. Translating it yields CASSLPQALYGYTF.

This rearrangement joins TRBV29-1 to TRBJ2-1; D uncertain. The CDR3 has 13 residues. Trimming left V 6 bases short and J 8 bases short, with 17 bases between. Germline CDR1 SQVTM, CDR2 ANQGSEA. The CDR3 sequence is CSVKTGRSHEQFF. CDR3 bases: TGCAGCGTGAAAACCGGACGCTCGCATGAGCAGTTCTTC.

This clonotype was found a few times. The chain has TRBV6-1 and TRBJ2-7, with 7 bases fitting TRBD1. The junction had 9 bases not matched to a gene; V was cut back by 6 bases and J by 4 bases. CDR3 size: 14 residues. In germline, CDR1 is MNHNS, CDR2 SASEGT. The CDR3 DNA sequence: TGTGCCAGCAGCTTACAGGGGCCTCTGTACGAGCAGTACGTC. It translates to CASSLQGPLYEQYV.

This clonotype was observed a handful of times. The chain uses TRBV5-1 and TRBJ1-3; no clear D gene. The germline V gene encodes CDR1 SGHRS and CDR2 YFSETQ. The V end was cut by 1 base, the J end by 4 bases, with 9 bases between. The CDR3 is made up of 14 amino acids. In DNA, the CDR3 is TGCGCCAGCAGCTTGACCGCGGGGGGAAACACCATATATTTT. This encodes CASSLTAGGNTIYF.

This clonotype was seen more than once but under ten times. The V and J genes are TRBV18 and TRBJ2-3; either TRBD1 or TRBD2 may fit D (5 bases each). V was clipped by 3 bases and J by 5 bases, with 12 bases between them. The CDR3 runs to 14 residues. The V gene's germline CDR1 is KGHSH and CDR2 LQKENI. The CDR3 region has the DNA TGTGCCAGCTCACCCACCGTGGGGGAAGATACGCAGTATTTT. Its translation is CASSPTVGEDTQYF.

This clonotype appeared a few times. The chain uses TRBV6-6 and TRBJ2-3; D unresolved. Germline V gives CDR1 MNHNY, CDR2 SVGAGI (reference sequence). Trimming took off 0 bases at V and 4 bases at J, with 17 bases between the two ends. This CDR3 is built from 17 residues. CDR3 nucleotide sequence: TGTGCCAGCAGTTACTCGACGTATGGGTCCGCAGCAGATACGCAGTATTTT. Its translation: CASSYSTYGSAADTQYF.

This clonotype was counted between two and nine times. J is TRBJ2-7 and V is TRBV11-2, with D unresolved. V gave up 5 bases and J gave up 7 bases, with 15 bases separating them. The germline V gene has CDR1 SGHAT and CDR2 FQNNGV. This CDR3 spans 13 amino acids. The CDR3 sequence is CASSPRLVGEQYV. CDR3 sequence (DNA): TGTGCCAGCAGCCCCAGGCTCGTGGGGGAGCAGTACGTC.

This clonotype appeared a few times. This chain links TRBV4-1 with TRBJ1-1; D is unresolved. The V end lost 0 bases, the J end lost 5 bases, and 13 bases lay between the germline ends. The CDR3 contains 15 residues. Germline CDR1 reads MGHRA; CDR2 reads YSYEKL. CDR3 DNA: TGCGCCAGCAGCCAAGAACCTAATTGGGGAACTGAAGCTTTCTTT. It is translated as CASSQEPNWGTEAFF.

This clonotype has just a few counts. The rearrangement uses TRBV7-2 and TRBJ2-3; D is perhaps TRBD2 (6 bases). The ends were cut back, 5 bases at V and 6 bases at J, with 15 bases in the middle. The CDR3 covers 14 residues. Germline loops: CDR1 SGHTA, CDR2 FQGNSA. The CDR3 sequence is CASSRGRGYDTQYF. The CDR3 DNA is TGTGCCAGCAGCCGAGGTCGGGGGTACGATACGCAGTATTTT.

The sample holds a few counts of this clonotype. The CDR3 loop is CASSHPDPTEKLFF. CDR3 sequence (DNA): TGTGCCAGCAGCCACCCCGACCCGACCGAAAAACTGTTTTTT. The chain uses TRBV14 and TRBJ1-4; D is unclear. CDR1 SGHDN and CDR2 FVKESK come from the germline V gene. The CDR3 has 14 amino acids. The ends were cut back, 3 bases at V and 8 bases at J, with 13 bases in the middle.

This clonotype was observed a few times. V gene TRBV4-1 combines with J gene TRBJ2-1; D is uncertain. The V end lost 5 bases, the J end lost 7 bases, and 15 bases lay between the germline ends. The CDR3 runs 14 residues. The germline V gene encodes CDR1 MGHRA and CDR2 YSYEKL. CDR3 coding DNA: TGCGCCAGCAGCTTAAATCTACAGAAAAATGAGCAGTTCTTC. Translation gives CASSLNLQKNEQFF.

The genes are TRBV6-1 and TRBJ2-7, with TRBD1 identical over 10 bases. The CDR3 has 14 residues. CDR1 is MNHNS, CDR2 SASEGT, per germline. The V and J ends lost 2 bases and 4 bases, in that order; junction bases with no gene match: 2. The CDR3 bases are TGTGCCAGCAGTGAATGGGACAGGGGTTACGAGCAGTACGTC. Residues: CASSEWDRGYEQYV.

V usage is TRBV3-1 and J usage is TRBJ2-5, with 11 bases lining up with TRBD2. Trimming at V came to 4 bases and at J to 4 bases, leaving 8 bases not matched to a gene. This CDR3 is 16 amino acids long. The germline CDR1 and CDR2 sequences are LGHDT and YNNKEL (reference sequence). The CDR3 DNA follows: TGTGCCAGCAGCCCAGGAGGACTAGCGGGCAGAGAGACCCAGTACTTC. Its translation: CASSPGGLAGRETQYF.

There are a few counts of this clonotype. The V and J genes are TRBV6-2 or TRBV6-3 and TRBJ2-7; D might be TRBD1 (6 bases). There are 12 residues in the CDR3. V lost 8 bases to trimming and J lost 7 bases, with 15 bases between them. Germline CDR1 MNHEY, CDR2 SVGEGT. In DNA form, the CDR3 reads TGTGCCAGCCGGACAGACCCCTGGGAGCAGTACGTC. Translated: CASRTDPWEQYV.

This clonotype was observed at least ten times. The V gene is TRBV14, the J gene TRBJ2-3, with TRBD1 matching over 9 bases. The CDR3 extends over 16 amino acids. Germline-derived CDR1 and CDR2 are SGHDN and FVKESK. The junction had 12 bases not matched to a gene; V was cut back by 5 bases and J by 6 bases. CDR3 amino acids: CASSTVQGQGVDTQYF. Written as DNA, the CDR3 is TGTGCCAGCAGCACCGTCCAGGGACAGGGAGTCGATACGCAGTATTTT. Complete variable domain (other parts from reference TRBV14 and TRBJ2-3): EAGVTQFPSHSVIEKGQTVTLRCDPISGHDNLYWYRRVMGKEIKFLLHFVKESKQDESGMPNNRFLAERTGGTYSTLKVQPAELEDSGVYFCASSTVQGQGVDTQYFGPGTRLTVL.

This clonotype has only a few counts. The chain carries TRBV7-9 and TRBJ2-1; TRBD2 is a possible D gene (6 bases). Trimming shortened V by 5 bases and J by 7 bases, and 24 bases separated the two germline ends. The CDR3 length is 17 residues. In germline, CDR1 is SEHNR, CDR2 FQNEAQ (reference sequence). Written as DNA, the CDR3 is TGTGCCAGCAGCGCAAGCCCTCTGGCGGGGTGGTCAAATGAGCAGTTCTTC. It translates to CASSASPLAGWSNEQFF. The full variable domain, in which reference TRBV7-9 and TRBJ2-1 provide the parts outside the CDR3, is DTGVSQNPRHKITKRGQNVTFRCDPISEHNRLYWYRQTLGQGPEFLTYFQNEAQLEKSRLLSDRFSAERPKGSFSTLEIQRTEQGDSAMYLCASSASPLAGWSNEQFFGPGTRLTVL.

V and J are TRBV5-8 and TRBJ2-1; D is unclear. From germline, CDR1 is SGHTS and CDR2 YDEGEE. This CDR3 is built from 14 residues. Trimming took 9 bases from V and 8 from J, leaving 21 bases between them. In nucleotides, the CDR3 is TGTGCCATCGAAGCTCACTGGTGGATCTATGAGCAGTTCTTC. It yields the protein CAIEAHWWIYEQFF. Combining the CDR3 with reference TRBV5-8 and TRBJ2-1 gives the whole variable domain EAGVTQSPTHLIKTRGQQATLRCSPISGHTSVYWYQQALGLGLQFLLWYDEGEERNRGNFPPRFSGRQFPNYSSELNVNALELEDSALYLCAIEAHWWIYEQFFGPGTRLTVL.

This clonotype has more than one count but fewer than ten. V usage is TRBV18 and J usage is TRBJ2-3; maybe TRBD2 (6 bases). The CDR3 is made up of 17 amino acids. V gave up 2 bases and J gave up 0 bases, with 15 bases separating them. CDR1 and CDR2 from the germline V gene are KGHSH and LQKENI. The CDR3 is CASSPARTGASTDTQYF. The DNA for the CDR3 is TGTGCCAGCTCACCAGCTCGAACGGGAGCTAGCACAGATACGCAGTATTTT.

V gene TRBV12-3 or TRBV12-4 combines with J gene TRBJ2-5; 7 bases are shared with TRBD2. Trimming at V came to 3 bases and at J to 0 bases, leaving 4 bases not matched to a gene. The CDR3 extends over 15 amino acids. CDR3 sequence (DNA): TGTGCCAGCAGTTTTCGTAGCGGGTACCAAGAGACCCAGTACTTC. Amino acids: CASSFRSGYQETQYF.

The chain uses TRBV6-2 or TRBV6-3 and TRBJ2-4; 8 bases match TRBD2. V shed 8 bases and J 3 bases; nucleotides not matched to a gene: 15. The CDR3 is made up of 17 amino acids. Germline assignment: CDR1 MNHEY and CDR2 SVGEGT. The CDR3: CASLPRRGAGVKNIQYF. The CDR3 DNA sequence: TGTGCCAGCCTTCCCCGGCGGGGGGCGGGGGTCAAAAACATTCAGTACTTC.

V usage is TRBV4-3 and J usage is TRBJ2-2; 12 bases match TRBD2. V was clipped by 2 bases and J by 7 bases; unmatched bases: 11. Germline CDR1 is LGHNA and CDR2 is YSLEER. The CDR3 has 18 residues. CDR3 residues: CASSQLNLAGGPHGELFF. CDR3 coding DNA: TGCGCCAGCAGCCAATTGAACCTAGCGGGGGGGCCTCACGGGGAGCTGTTTTTT.

This clonotype has just a few counts. The rearrangement links TRBV15 to TRBJ2-7; D not certain. Trimming took off 0 bases at V and 3 bases at J, with 15 bases between the two ends. Germline CDR1 is LNHNV and CDR2 is YYDKDF (reference sequence). The CDR3 has 16 residues. CDR3 nucleotide sequence: TGTGCCACCAGCAGAGATCTGTTCACCAGCAGCTACGAGCAGTACGTC. It yields the protein CATSRDLFTSSYEQYV.

This clonotype was observed a few times. The rearrangement links TRBV19 to TRBJ1-1; weak D call: TRBD1 (5 bases). The CDR3 consists of 14 residues. Trimming stripped 7 bases from V and 0 bases from J, with 12 bases between. CDR1 and CDR2 (germline): LNHDA, SQIVND (reference sequence). The CDR3 protein is CASTEGFMNTEAFF. The CDR3 DNA follows: TGTGCCAGTACGGAGGGGTTCATGAACACTGAAGCTTTCTTT.

This clonotype appeared many times. The chain couples TRBV7-2 to TRBJ2-2; 8 bases fit TRBD2. Per the germline V gene, CDR1 is SGHTA and CDR2 is FQGNSA. The CDR3 loop spans 15 amino acids. Trimming at V came to 4 bases and at J to 7 bases, leaving 8 bases not matched to a gene. DNA of the CDR3: TGTGCCAGCAGCTCGAGGCGGGGGGCGGACGGGGAGCTGTTTTTT. Residues: CASSSRRGADGELFF. The full variable domain, its missing parts supplied by reference TRBV7-2 and TRBJ2-2, is GAGVSQSPSNKVTEKGKDVELRCDPISGHTALYWYRQSLGQGLEFLIYFQGNSAPDKSGLPSDRFSAERTGGSVSTLTIQRTQQEDSAVYLCASSSRRGADGELFFGEGSRLTVL.

CDR3 nucleotides: TGTGCCAGCAGCGTAGGGGGAGCGGCTAGCACAGATACGCAGTATTTT. Protein sequence: CASSVGGAASTDTQYF. The chain links TRBV9 to TRBJ2-3, with D perhaps TRBD2 (5 bases). This CDR3 has 16 amino acids. V lost 0 bases, J lost 0 bases, and 11 bases lay in between. Per germline, CDR1 SGDLS and CDR2 YYNGEE.